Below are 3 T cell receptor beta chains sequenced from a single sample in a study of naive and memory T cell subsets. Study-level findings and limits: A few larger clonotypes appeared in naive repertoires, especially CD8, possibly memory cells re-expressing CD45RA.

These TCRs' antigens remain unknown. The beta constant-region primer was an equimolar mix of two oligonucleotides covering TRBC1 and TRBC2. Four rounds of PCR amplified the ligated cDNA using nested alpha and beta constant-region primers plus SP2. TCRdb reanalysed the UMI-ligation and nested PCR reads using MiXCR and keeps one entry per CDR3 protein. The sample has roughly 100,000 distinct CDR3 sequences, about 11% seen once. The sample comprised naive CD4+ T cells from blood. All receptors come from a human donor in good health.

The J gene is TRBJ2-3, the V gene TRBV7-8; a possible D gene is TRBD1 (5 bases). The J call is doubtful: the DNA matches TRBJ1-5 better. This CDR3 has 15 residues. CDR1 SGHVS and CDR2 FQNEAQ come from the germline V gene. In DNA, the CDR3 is TGTGCCAGCAGCTTAGCAGCGCCAGCGACAGATACGCAGCATTTT. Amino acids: CASSLAAPATDTQHF.

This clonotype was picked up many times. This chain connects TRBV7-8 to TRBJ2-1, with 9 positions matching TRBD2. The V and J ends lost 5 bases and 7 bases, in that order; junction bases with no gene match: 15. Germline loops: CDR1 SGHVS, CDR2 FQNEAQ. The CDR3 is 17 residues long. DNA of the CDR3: TGTGCCAGCAGCCTCCTCTTTGGGCGGGAGGGCCGGAATGAGCAGTTCTTC. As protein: CASSLLFGREGRNEQFF.

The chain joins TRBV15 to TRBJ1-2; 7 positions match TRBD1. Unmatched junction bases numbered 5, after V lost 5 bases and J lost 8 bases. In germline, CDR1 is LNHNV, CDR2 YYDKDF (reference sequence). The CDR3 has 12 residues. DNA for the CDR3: TGTGCCACCAGCGGGACAGAACGGGGCTACACCTTC. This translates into CATSGTERGYTF.